One and the same sample provided the 9 T cell receptor beta chains below, sequenced in a study of T cell changes during pregnancy in multiple sclerosis. Sequencing was performed with immunoSEQ multiplex PCR; in TCRdb, only in-frame clones are kept and a portion is missing. The sample carries fewer than 55,000 clones, roughly 92% recorded once. The sample taken for sequencing was peripheral blood. All receptors derive from a female donor with multiple sclerosis, enrolled in a pregnancy study.

J is TRBJ1-1 and V is TRBV5-1; TRBD1 aligns across 7 bases. The V gene's germline CDR1 is SGHRS and CDR2 YFSETQ. CDR3 length: 16 amino acids. With 1 base clipped from V and 3 bases from J, the junction kept 9 bases outside the gene matches. The CDR3 DNA reads TGCGCCAGCAGCTTGCGGGACAGCCGTCGGTACACTGAAGCTTTCTTT. Translated: CASSLRDSRRYTEAFF.

The rearrangement uses TRBV9 and TRBJ2-7; TRBD1 matches at 9 bases. J was trimmed by 4 bases and V by 4 bases; bases with no gene match: 6. The CDR3 consists of 14 residues. The V gene's germline CDR1 is SGDLS and CDR2 YYNGEE. CDR3 residues: CASSPGDREYEQYF. As DNA, the CDR3 is TGTGCCAGCAGCCCGGGGGACAGGGAATACGAGCAGTACTTC.

The chain couples TRBV2 to TRBJ1-1; perhaps TRBD1 as D (5 bases). The CDR3 extends over 13 amino acids. Trimming left V 3 bases short and J 4 bases short, with 9 bases between. Per the germline V gene, CDR1 is SNHLY and CDR2 is FYNNEI. The CDR3 reads CASSDPGPTEAFF. In DNA, the CDR3 is TGTGCCAGCAGTGACCCAGGGCCCACTGAAGCTTTCTTT.

The V and J genes are TRBV5-4 and TRBJ2-5, with a weak D call TRBD2 (6 bases). The V end was cut by 2 bases, the J end by 0 bases, with 20 bases between. Germline V lookup: CDR1 SGHNT, CDR2 YYREEE (reference sequence). This CDR3 has 18 residues. CDR3 DNA sequence: TGTGCCAGCAGCTTCGGGGGACTTTCCGGATTGTACCAAGAGACCCAGTACTTC. Residues: CASSFGGLSGLYQETQYF.

V is TRBV5-6 and J is TRBJ1-5, with TRBD1 matching 7 bases. This CDR3 spans 15 amino acids. Germline CDR1 reads SGHDT; CDR2 reads YYEEEE. V lost 4 bases and J lost 2; bases outside the gene matches: 6. The CDR3 nucleotides are TGTGCCAGCAGCCTCGCAGGGGGACGCAATCAGCCCCAGCATTTT. It yields the protein CASSLAGGRNQPQHF.

The chain links TRBV5-1 to TRBJ1-1, with 7 bases that match TRBD1. Germline V gene data show CDR1 as SGHRS and CDR2 as YFSETQ. The CDR3 is made up of 16 amino acids. J was trimmed by 6 bases and V by 4 bases; bases with no gene match: 15. CDR3 residues: CASSGSPTGKGAEAFF. Written as DNA, the CDR3 is TGCGCCAGCAGCGGGAGCCCGACAGGGAAAGGGGCTGAAGCTTTCTTT.

This chain connects TRBV18 to TRBJ2-5; 13 bases align to TRBD2. V was pared by 2 bases and J by 4 bases, with 7 bases of the junction left unmatched. The germline V gene has CDR1 KGHSH and CDR2 LQKENI. The CDR3 covers 17 residues. Here the CDR3 reads CASSPIPGLAGPETQYF. The CDR3 coding sequence is TGTGCCAGCTCACCAATCCCGGGACTAGCGGGACCAGAGACCCAGTACTTC.

The gene calls are TRBV2 and TRBJ1-2; D not certain. The CDR3 has 12 amino acids. Germline V lookup: CDR1 SNHLY, CDR2 FYNNEI. Trimming stripped 9 bases from V and 3 bases from J, with 11 bases between. CDR3 in DNA: TGTGCCAGTCCGGAGGGTGACTATGGCTACACCTTC. Its translation: CASPEGDYGYTF.

The rearrangement links TRBV6-1 to TRBJ2-7, with 8 bases that match TRBD1. This CDR3 comprises 15 residues. The V gene end was trimmed by 3 bases and the J gene end by 0 bases; junction bases not matched to a gene: 4. Per the germline V gene, CDR1 is MNHNS and CDR2 is SASEGT. CDR3: CASSDRQGRSYEQYF. The DNA of the CDR3 is TGTGCCAGCAGTGATAGACAGGGGCGCTCCTACGAGCAGTACTTC.